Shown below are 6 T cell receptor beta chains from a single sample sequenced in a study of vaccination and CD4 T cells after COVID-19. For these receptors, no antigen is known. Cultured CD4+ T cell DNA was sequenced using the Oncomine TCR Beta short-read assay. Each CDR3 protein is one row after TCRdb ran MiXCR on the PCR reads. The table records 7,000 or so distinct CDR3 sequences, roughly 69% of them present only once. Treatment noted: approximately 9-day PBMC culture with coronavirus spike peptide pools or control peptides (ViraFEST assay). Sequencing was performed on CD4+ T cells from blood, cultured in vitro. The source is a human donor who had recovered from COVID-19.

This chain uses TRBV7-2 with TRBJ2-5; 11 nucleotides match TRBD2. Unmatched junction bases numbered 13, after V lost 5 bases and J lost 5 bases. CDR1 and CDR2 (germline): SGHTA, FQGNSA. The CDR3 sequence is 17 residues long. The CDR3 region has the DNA TGTGCCAGCAGCACCAGGGGGCTAGCGGGGGGAAGGGAGACCCAGTACTTC. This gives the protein CASSTRGLAGGRETQYF.

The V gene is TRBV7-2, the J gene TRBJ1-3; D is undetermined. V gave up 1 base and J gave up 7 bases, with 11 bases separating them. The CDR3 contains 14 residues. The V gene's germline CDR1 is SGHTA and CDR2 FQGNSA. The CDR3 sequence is CASSLGGSLNTIYF. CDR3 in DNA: TGTGCCAGCAGCTTAGGCGGAAGCCTCAACACCATATATTTT.

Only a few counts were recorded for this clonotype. CDR3 sequence reads: CASKARDSNQPQHF. In nucleotides, the CDR3 is TGTGCCAGCAAAGCCCGGGACAGTAATCAGCCCCAGCATTTT. This chain uses TRBV12-3 or TRBV12-4 with TRBJ1-5, with 7 bases identical to TRBD1. Trimming cost V 7 bases and J 4 bases; bases outside gene matches: 7. The CDR3 extends over 14 amino acids.

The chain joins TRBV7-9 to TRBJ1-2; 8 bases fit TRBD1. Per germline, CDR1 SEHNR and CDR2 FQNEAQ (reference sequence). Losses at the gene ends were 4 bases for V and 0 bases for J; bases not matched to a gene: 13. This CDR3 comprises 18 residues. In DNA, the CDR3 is TGTGCCAGCAGCTCCCTGAGGAAGGACAGGGAAGCTAACTATGGCTACACCTTC. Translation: CASSSLRKDREANYGYTF.

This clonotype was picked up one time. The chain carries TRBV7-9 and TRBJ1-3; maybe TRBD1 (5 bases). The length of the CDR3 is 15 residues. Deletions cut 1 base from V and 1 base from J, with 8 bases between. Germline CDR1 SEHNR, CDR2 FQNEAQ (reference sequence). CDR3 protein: CASSLVGESGNTIYF. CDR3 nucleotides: TGTGCCAGCAGCTTAGTGGGGGAGTCTGGAAACACCATATATTTT.

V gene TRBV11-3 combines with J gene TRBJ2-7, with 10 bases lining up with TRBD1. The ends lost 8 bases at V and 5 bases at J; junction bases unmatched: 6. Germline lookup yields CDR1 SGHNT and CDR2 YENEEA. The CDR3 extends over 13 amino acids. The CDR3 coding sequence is TGTGCCAGCGAAGACAGGGGGCCTGACGAGCAGTACTTC. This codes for CASEDRGPDEQYF.